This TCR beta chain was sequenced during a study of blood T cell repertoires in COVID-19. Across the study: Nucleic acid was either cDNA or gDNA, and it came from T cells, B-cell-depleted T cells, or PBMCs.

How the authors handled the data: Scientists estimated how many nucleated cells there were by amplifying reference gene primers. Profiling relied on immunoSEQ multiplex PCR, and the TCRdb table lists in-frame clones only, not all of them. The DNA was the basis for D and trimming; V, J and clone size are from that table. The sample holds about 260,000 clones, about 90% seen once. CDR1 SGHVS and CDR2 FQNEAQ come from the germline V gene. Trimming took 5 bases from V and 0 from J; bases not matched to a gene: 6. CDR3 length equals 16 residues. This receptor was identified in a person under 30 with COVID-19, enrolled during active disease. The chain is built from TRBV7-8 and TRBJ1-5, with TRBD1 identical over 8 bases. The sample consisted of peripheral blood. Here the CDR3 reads CASSARTGNSNQPQHF. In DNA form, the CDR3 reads TGTGCCAGCAGCGCTCGGACAGGGAATAGCAATCAGCCCCAGCATTTT.